This T cell receptor (beta chain) was recorded in a study of OX40 agonist ivuxolimab in advanced cancers. Study context: Cohort: 80% to 90% men, mean age approximately 60, aged roughly 23 to 79.

The method was immunoSEQ multiplex PCR; TCRdb's version includes in-frame clones alone and lacks a portion of them. The top ten clones hold roughly 8.4% of a sample with 75,000 to 90,000 clones, 91% of them seen once. The ends were cut back, 7 bases at V and 4 bases at J, with 17 bases in the middle. Germline CDR1 is MDHEN and CDR2 is SYDVKM. The CDR3 has 15 residues. This clone was picked up one time. The specimen comprised CD4+ or CD8+ T cells sorted from blood, sampled in a trial of the OX40 agonist ivuxolimab. The source is an adult with an advanced solid tumor such as melanoma, head and neck, liver or kidney cancer. The genes are TRBV28 and TRBJ1-3; D is possibly TRBD1 (6 bases). The CDR3 bases are TGTGCCAGCACACCGGGAGGGGGTTGGGGAAACACCATATATTTT. Translated: CASTPGGGWGNTIYF.